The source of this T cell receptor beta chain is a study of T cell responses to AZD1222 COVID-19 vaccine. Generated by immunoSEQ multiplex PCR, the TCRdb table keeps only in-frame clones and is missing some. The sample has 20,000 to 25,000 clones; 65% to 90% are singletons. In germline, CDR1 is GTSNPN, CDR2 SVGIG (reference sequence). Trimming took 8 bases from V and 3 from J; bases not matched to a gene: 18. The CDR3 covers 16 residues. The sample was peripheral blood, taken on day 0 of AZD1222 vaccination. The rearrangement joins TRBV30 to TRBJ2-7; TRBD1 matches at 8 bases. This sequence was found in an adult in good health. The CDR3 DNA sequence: TGTGCCCAAAGTCTGGGAGCCGGGACAGGAGGCTACGAGCAGTACTTC. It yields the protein CAQSLGAGTGGYEQYF.